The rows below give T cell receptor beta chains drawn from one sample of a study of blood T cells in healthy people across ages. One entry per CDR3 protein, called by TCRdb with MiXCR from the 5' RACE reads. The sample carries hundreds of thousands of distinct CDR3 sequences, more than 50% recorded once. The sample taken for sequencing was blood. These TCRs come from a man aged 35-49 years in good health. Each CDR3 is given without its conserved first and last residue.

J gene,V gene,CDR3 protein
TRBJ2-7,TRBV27,ASSPLALSEQY
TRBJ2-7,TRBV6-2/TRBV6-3,ASSYSTAGSYEQY
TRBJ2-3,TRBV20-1,SARLGTGQGPPDTQY
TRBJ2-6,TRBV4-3,ASSRRHLLSGANVLT
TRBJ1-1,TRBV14,ASSRPPGTEAF
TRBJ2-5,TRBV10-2,ASTIGGAGEQY
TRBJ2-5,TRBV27,ASSLIMGQETQY
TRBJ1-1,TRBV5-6,ASSKGAGDTEAF
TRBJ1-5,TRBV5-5,ASSFSQGNQPQH
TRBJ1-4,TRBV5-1,ASSLGDITSEKLF
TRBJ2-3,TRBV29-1,SVETGGGADTQY
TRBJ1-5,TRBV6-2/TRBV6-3,ASSYLPGRGINQPQH
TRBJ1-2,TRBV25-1,ASGEVDSVGYT
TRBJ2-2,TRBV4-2,ASSQDEAGNTGELF
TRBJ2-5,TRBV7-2,ASSFWPGLAGGPSRETQY
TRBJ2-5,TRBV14,ASSHRGLGETQY
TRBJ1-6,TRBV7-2,ASSLTDSGSPLH
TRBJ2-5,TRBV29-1,SVADSGTGGQETQY
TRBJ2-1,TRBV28,ASSTGQYNEQF
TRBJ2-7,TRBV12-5,ASGLGTSGAYEQY
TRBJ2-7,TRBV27,ASSPRLGGEVNEQY
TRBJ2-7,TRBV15,ATSGGRTGIRGQY
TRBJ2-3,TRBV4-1,ASSQVLAADTQY
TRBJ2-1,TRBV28,ASSLDFGISGQGSPNEQF
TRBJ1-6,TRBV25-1,ASKNGQGTSPLH
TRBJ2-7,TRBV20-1,SARARTSGYSTYEQY
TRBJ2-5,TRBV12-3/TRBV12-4,ASSFGQGTPDETQY
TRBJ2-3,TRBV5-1,ASSLAGQGVPDTQY